What follows are 25 T cell receptor beta chains derived from one specimen sequenced in a study of blood T cells in healthy people across ages. Primed by a sample-barcoded 5' primer and a J-beta primer mix, a second PCR proceeded for 7 to 11 cycles. In TCRdb, the 5' RACE reads were re-called with MiXCR into one record per CDR3 protein. The top ten clones hold more than 4% of a sample with approximately 1.5 million distinct CDR3 sequences, 35% to 45% of them seen once. Specimen: blood. The receptors come from a woman between 18 and 29 years old in good health.

This clonotype appeared a few times. V is TRBV29-1 and J is TRBJ1-2; TRBD1 might be the D (5 bases). CDR3 length: 12 residues. The germline CDR1 and CDR2 sequences are SQVTM and ANQGSEA. Trimming took off 4 bases at V and 6 bases at J, with 12 bases between the two ends. The CDR3 loop is CSVVGRGDGYTF. In DNA form, the CDR3 reads TGCAGCGTTGTAGGGAGGGGTGATGGCTACACCTTC.

This rearrangement joins TRBV29-1 to TRBJ1-1; 9 bases are a match to TRBD1. V trimming: 5 bases; J trimming: 1 base; junction bases outside the gene matches: 5. This CDR3 has 14 residues. Germline V gene lookup returns CDR1 SQVTM and CDR2 ANQGSEA. In nucleotides, the CDR3 is TGCAGCGTTATACAGGGGGCAGGGAACACTGAAGCTTTCTTT. Translated, it gives CSVIQGAGNTEAFF.

The chain couples TRBV29-1 to TRBJ1-1; D not resolved. V was clipped by 6 bases and J by 4 bases, with 12 bases between them. CDR1 is SQVTM and CDR2 is ANQGSEA in the germline V gene. The CDR3 sequence is 12 residues long. CDR3 sequence reads: CSVDRPGTEAFF. The CDR3 nucleotides read TGCAGCGTAGACCGGCCGGGCACTGAAGCTTTCTTT.

V and J are TRBV20-1 and TRBJ2-1; perhaps TRBD2 as D (6 bases). The V gene lost 3 bases and the J gene lost 3 bases, with 15 bases spanning the gap. The CDR3 extends over 15 amino acids. From germline, CDR1 is DFQATT and CDR2 SNEGSKA (reference sequence). In DNA, the CDR3 is TGCAGTGCTAGCCCCTCCGGGGGTGTCTACAATGAGCAGTTCTTC. Protein: CSASPSGGVYNEQFF.

The chain is built from TRBV9 and TRBJ2-7, with D unclear. Germline CDR1 SGDLS, CDR2 YYNGEE. V gave up 0 bases and J gave up 3 bases, with 7 bases separating them. The CDR3 has 13 amino acids. The CDR3, as DNA: TGTGCCAGCAGCGTAGGCGCCAACTACGAGCAGTACTTC. This gives the protein CASSVGANYEQYF.

This clonotype was picked up a small number of times. A junction end diverges from the germline sequence, so it may reflect a read error. The rearrangement uses TRBV3-1 and TRBJ1-5, with TRBD1 as a possible D gene (5 bases). Germline CDR1 LGHDT, CDR2 YNNKEL (reference sequence). The length of the CDR3 is 15 residues. The CDR3 DNA follows: TGTGCCAGAAGCCCTTCCCGGGACCTCCGCCAGCCCCAGCATTTT. Protein: CARSPSRDLRQPQHF.

The rearrangement joins TRBV7-2 to TRBJ1-6; no clear D. The germline gives CDR1 SGHTA, CDR2 FQGNSA. The CDR3 runs to 16 residues. V lost 0 bases, J lost 6 bases, and 12 bases lay in between. This CDR3 reads CASSLASAVFNSPLHF. The CDR3 nucleotides are TGTGCCAGCAGCTTAGCGTCAGCCGTTTTTAATTCACCCCTCCACTTT.

The chain carries TRBV27 and TRBJ1-2; maybe TRBD1 (5 bases). Germline CDR1 reads MNHEY; CDR2 reads SMNVEV (reference sequence). Trimming took 5 bases from V and 3 from J, leaving 19 bases between them. The CDR3 extends over 16 amino acids. The DNA of the CDR3 is TGTGCCAGCAGTCGCCTGACAGATACTACCTACTATGGCTACACCTTC. Translated, it gives CASSRLTDTTYYGYTF.

Notes on this clonotype: The junction and the germline gene differ at one end; a read error may be behind it. J is TRBJ2-1 and V is TRBV20-1; TRBD2 agrees at 11 bases. CDR3 size: 15 residues. The germline V gene has CDR1 DFQATT and CDR2 SNEGSKA (reference sequence). Written as DNA, the CDR3 is TGCAGTGCTCCGAGGGGGACTAGCGGCTACAGTGAGCAGTTCTTC. Translation gives CSAPRGTSGYSEQFF.

CDR3 residues: CSALPPGVRNEQFF. CDR3 in DNA: TGCAGTGCCCTCCCCCCGGGGGTAAGGAATGAGCAGTTCTTC. V usage is TRBV20-1 and J usage is TRBJ2-1; D might be TRBD2 (6 bases). From germline, CDR1 is DFQATT and CDR2 SNEGSKA (reference sequence). The ends were cut back, 6 bases at V and 7 bases at J, with 19 bases in the middle. The CDR3 spans 14 residues.

The chain has TRBV4-1 and TRBJ2-5, with D maybe TRBD2 (6 bases). Germline V CDR1 and CDR2: MGHRA, YSYEKL. The germline V and J ends were trimmed by 1 base and 11 bases, with 32 bases remaining between them. The CDR3 loop spans 19 amino acids. The CDR3: CASSQVGSGSLKGSNEQYF. CDR3 nucleotide sequence: TGCGCCAGCAGCCAAGTAGGGTCCGGGAGTCTAAAAGGTAGCAATGAGCAGTACTTC.

This clonotype was detected a few times. This chain links TRBV11-2 with TRBJ2-1, with 7 bases matching TRBD2. The CDR3 is 14 residues long. CDR1 SGHAT and CDR2 FQNNGV come from the germline V gene. V lost 3 bases to trimming and J lost 10 bases; unmatched junction nucleotides: 9. CDR3 residues: CASSFPGGYLEQFF. The DNA for the CDR3 is TGTGCCAGCAGCTTCCCGGGAGGCTATTTGGAGCAGTTCTTC.

V gene TRBV12-3 or TRBV12-4 combines with J gene TRBJ2-3; possible D gene TRBD2, 6 bases. V was pared by 5 bases and J by 3 bases, with 15 bases between. The CDR3 is 15 amino acids. CDR3: CASSIRELRTDTQYF. CDR3 bases: TGTGCCAGCAGTATCCGGGAGTTACGGACAGATACGCAGTATTTT.

The gene calls are TRBV7-3 and TRBJ2-1, with 8 bases matching TRBD2. Germline CDR1 is SGHTA and CDR2 is FQGTGA. This CDR3 has 15 residues. J lost 6 bases, V lost 5 bases, and 9 bases had no gene match. The CDR3 spells CASSPVRAGANEQFF. The CDR3 DNA sequence: TGTGCCAGCAGCCCTGTCCGAGCGGGAGCCAATGAGCAGTTCTTC.

The chain combines TRBV19 with TRBJ1-5, with TRBD1 identical over 8 bases. This CDR3 contains 15 residues. Germline V gene lookup returns CDR1 LNHDA and CDR2 SQIVND (reference sequence). Trimming cost V 7 bases and J 0 bases; bases outside gene matches: 5. This chain's CDR3 is CASTPTGDSNQPQHF. CDR3 sequence (DNA): TGTGCCAGTACCCCGACAGGGGATAGCAATCAGCCCCAGCATTTT. Full variable domain (remainder filled in from reference TRBV19 and TRBJ1-5): DGGITQSPKYLFRKEGQNVTLSCEQNLNHDAMYWYRQDPGQGLRLIYYSQIVNDFQKGDIAEGYSVSREKKESFPLTVTSAQKNPTAFYLCASTPTGDSNQPQHFGDGTRLSIL.

V and J are TRBV5-6 and TRBJ2-7, with 7 bases fitting TRBD2. TRBJ2-4 explains the end of the DNA better; the J call may be wrong. The CDR3 is made up of 14 amino acids. Germline V gives CDR1 SGHDT, CDR2 YYEEEE. The CDR3 DNA reads TGTGCCAGCACCGGGGGGACGAATATGAACATTCAGTACTTC. It yields the protein CASTGGTNMNIQYF.

Regarding this clonotype: One end of the junction varies from germline; a read error may be responsible. This chain connects TRBV7-9 to TRBJ2-1; 8 nucleotides align to TRBD2. The CDR3 totals 16 residues. Per germline, CDR1 SEHNR and CDR2 FQNEAQ (reference sequence). The CDR3 DNA is TGTGCCGGCAGCCGTGGGCTAGCGGGCTCCTACAATGAGCAGTTCTTC. This sequence encodes CAGSRGLAGSYNEQFF.

Here the CDR3 reads CSVDTRGLDYGYTF. The CDR3 DNA sequence: TGCAGCGTTGACACGCGGGGGCTAGACTATGGCTACACCTTC. This chain joins TRBV29-1 and TRBJ1-2; the D gene is possibly TRBD1 (6 bases). Germline CDR1 is SQVTM and CDR2 is ANQGSEA. This CDR3 comprises 14 residues. The V gene lost 3 bases and the J gene lost 3 bases, with 14 bases spanning the gap.

This clonotype was observed a few times. The chain uses TRBV20-1 and TRBJ1-6; a weak D match, TRBD1 (6 bases). The germline V gene encodes CDR1 DFQATT and CDR2 SNEGSKA (reference sequence). V lost 3 bases and J lost 0, with 12 bases in between. The CDR3 is made up of 16 amino acids. The chain's CDR3 is CSARDSASSYNSPLHF. DNA of the CDR3: TGCAGTGCTAGGGACAGCGCCAGCTCCTATAATTCACCCCTCCACTTT.

This clonotype was found a few times. The junction departs from germline at one end; a sequencing error may be responsible. This chain uses TRBV29-1 with TRBJ2-4; D not certain. There are 11 residues in the CDR3. Germline CDR1 is SQVTM and CDR2 is ANQGSEA. CDR3 in DNA: TGCAGCGGTGAAGCCCTGTACATTCAGTACTTC. Its translation is CSGEALYIQYF.

The chain couples TRBV20-1 to TRBJ2-1; 7 bases map to TRBD1. Germline V lookup: CDR1 DFQATT, CDR2 SNEGSKA (reference sequence). The trim removed 3 bases at V and 4 bases at J, leaving 12 bases unmatched. The CDR3 contains 16 residues. This CDR3 reads CSASTGQVGVYNEQFF. The CDR3 DNA sequence: TGCAGTGCTAGTACTGGACAGGTGGGAGTTTACAATGAGCAGTTCTTC.

The chain employs TRBV11-2 and TRBJ1-2; perhaps TRBD1 as D (5 bases). The CDR3 runs 15 residues. The germline V and J ends were trimmed by 6 bases and 0 bases, with 14 bases remaining between them. Germline assignment: CDR1 SGHAT and CDR2 FQNNGV. The CDR3 DNA follows: TGTGCCAGCAGGGGGGACGGACTTGCTAACTATGGCTACACCTTC. It codes for CASRGDGLANYGYTF.

V usage is TRBV30 and J usage is TRBJ2-1; the match to TRBD2 covers 8 bases. Germline V gene data show CDR1 as GTSNPN and CDR2 as SVGIG (reference sequence). With 5 bases clipped from V and 3 bases from J, the junction kept 6 bases outside the gene matches. The CDR3 extends over 14 amino acids. The CDR3: CAWAPLAGYNEQFF. CDR3 DNA sequence: TGTGCCTGGGCCCCCCTAGCGGGCTACAATGAGCAGTTCTTC.

The genes are TRBV6-2 or TRBV6-3 and TRBJ2-5; D tentatively reads TRBD1 or TRBD2 (5 bases each). Trimming stripped 7 bases from V and 3 bases from J, with 12 bases between. The germline V gene has CDR1 MNHEY and CDR2 SVGEGT. The CDR3 runs 13 residues. CDR3 in DNA: TGTGCCAGCACCGGGACCAGAAAAGAGACCCAGTACTTC. It specifies CASTGTRKETQYF.

There are a few counts of this clonotype. The V and J genes are TRBV9 and TRBJ2-7; D perhaps matches TRBD2 (5 bases). V was shortened by 3 bases and J by 1 base, with 17 bases between the two germline ends. The length of the CDR3 is 16 residues. Germline V CDR1 and CDR2: SGDLS, YYNGEE. The DNA for the CDR3 is TGTGCCAGCAGCGCCCGAGAGGGTCCCACATCCTACGAGCAGTACTTC. Its translation: CASSAREGPTSYEQYF. Full variable domain (outside the CDR3, taken from reference TRBV9 and TRBJ2-7): DSGVTQTPKHLITATGQRVTLRCSPRSGDLSVYWYQQSLDQGLQFLIQYYNGEERAKGNILERFSAQQFPDLHSELNLSSLELGDSALYFCASSAREGPTSYEQYFGPGTRLTVT.